This paragraph covers one T cell receptor beta chain sequence. What it binds is unknown. V was clipped by 1 base and J by 8 bases, with 17 bases between them. The CDR3 extends over 15 amino acids. Germline CDR1 and CDR2: LGHDT and YNNKEL (reference sequence). The data were taken from a study of T cell responses to AZD1222 COVID-19 vaccine. Only in-frame clones appear in the TCRdb table, and some are missing; sequencing was by immunoSEQ multiplex PCR. The table includes more than 85,000 clones, around nine tenths detected once. Study-level findings and limits: Most donors were white British, females outnumbered males, and clonal diversity was possibly underestimated. Baseline antibody screening turned up just six seropositive AZD1222 recipients.

The chain employs TRBV3-1 (or the pseudogene TRBV3-2) and TRBJ1-2; TRBD1 might be the D (6 bases). Specimen: peripheral blood, collected on day 0 of AZD1222 vaccination. The clonotype was recovered from an adult in good health. In nucleotides, the CDR3 is TGTGCCAGCAGCCAAGGATGGACAGCTGCGAGGGGCTACACCTTC. This encodes CASSQGWTAARGYTF.